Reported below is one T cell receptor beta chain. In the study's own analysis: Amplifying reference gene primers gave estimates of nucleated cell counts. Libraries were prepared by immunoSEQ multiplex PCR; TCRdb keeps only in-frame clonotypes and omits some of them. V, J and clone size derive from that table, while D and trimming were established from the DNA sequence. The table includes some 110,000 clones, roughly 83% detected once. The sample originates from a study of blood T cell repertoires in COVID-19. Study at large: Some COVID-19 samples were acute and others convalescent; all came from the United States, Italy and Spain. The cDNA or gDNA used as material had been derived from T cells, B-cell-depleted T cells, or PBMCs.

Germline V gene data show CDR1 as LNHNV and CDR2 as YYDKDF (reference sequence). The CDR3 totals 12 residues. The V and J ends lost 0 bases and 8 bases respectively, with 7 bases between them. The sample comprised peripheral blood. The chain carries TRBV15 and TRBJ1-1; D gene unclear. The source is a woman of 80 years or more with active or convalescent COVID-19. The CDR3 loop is CATSRDQQEAFF. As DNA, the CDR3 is TGTGCCACCAGCAGAGATCAACAGGAAGCTTTCTTT.